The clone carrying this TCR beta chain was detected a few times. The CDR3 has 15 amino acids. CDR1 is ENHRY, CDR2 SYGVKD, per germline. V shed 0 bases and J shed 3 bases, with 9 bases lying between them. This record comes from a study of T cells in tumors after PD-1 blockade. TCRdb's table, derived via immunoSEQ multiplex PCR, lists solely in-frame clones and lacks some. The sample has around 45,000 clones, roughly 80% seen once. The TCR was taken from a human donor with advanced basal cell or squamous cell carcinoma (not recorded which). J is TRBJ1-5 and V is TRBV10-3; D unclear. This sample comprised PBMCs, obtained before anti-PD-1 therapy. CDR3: CAISESDLNNQPQHF. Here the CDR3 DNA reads TGTGCCATCAGTGAGTCGGACCTGAACAATCAGCCCCAGCATTTT.